The 22 T cell receptor beta chains below were found in one sample sequenced in a study of radiation and T cells in renal cell carcinoma. The protocol was immunoSEQ multiplex PCR, while the TCRdb copy is restricted to in-frame clones and leaves out a portion. Of 95,000 to 150,000 clones listed, around 82% were seen once; the top ten hold roughly 6%. Described time point: blood 2 weeks post-SBRT. The treatment: 15 Gy SBRT to primary tumor, nephrectomy 4 weeks later. The sequenced sample was blood, obtained from a patient whose treatment included radiotherapy and nephrectomy. The source of these receptors is a man in his forties or fifties with renal cell carcinoma.

This chain connects TRBV7-9 to TRBJ1-4; no definite D call. This CDR3 is built from 13 residues. V lost 1 base and J lost 7, with 7 bases in between. Germline V lookup: CDR1 SEHNR, CDR2 FQNEAQ (reference sequence). CDR3 DNA: TGTGCCAGCAGCTTAGGGGCACTTGAAAAACTGTTTTTT. Residues: CASSLGALEKLFF. Variable domain in full (rest from reference TRBV7-9 and TRBJ1-4): DTGVSQNPRHKITKRGQNVTFRCDPISEHNRLYWYRQTLGQGPEFLTYFQNEAQLEKSRLLSDRFSAERPKGSFSTLEIQRTEQGDSAMYLCASSLGALEKLFFGSGTQLSVL.

The chain links TRBV5-1 to TRBJ1-4; D remains unclear. Germline-derived CDR1 and CDR2 are SGHRS and YFSETQ. Trimming took off 0 bases at V and 8 bases at J, with 8 bases between the two ends. CDR3 length: 13 amino acids. CDR3 amino acids: CASSLASGEKLFF. In DNA, the CDR3 is TGCGCCAGCAGCTTGGCCAGCGGAGAAAAACTGTTTTTT.

DNA of the CDR3: TGTGCCAGCAGACAGACAGGGGTTGACTATGGCTACACCTTC. Translating gives CASRQTGVDYGYTF. The rearrangement links TRBV11-2 to TRBJ1-2; 8 bases align to TRBD1. The junction had 6 bases not matched to a gene; V was cut back by 6 bases and J by 3 bases. The germline CDR1 and CDR2 sequences are SGHAT and FQNNGV. The CDR3 sequence is 14 residues long.

The V call is TRBV18, the J call TRBJ2-1, with D possibly TRBD1 on 6 matching bases. Trimming removed 3 bases at V and 0 bases at J, with 18 bases between. This CDR3 has 18 residues. Per the germline V gene, CDR1 is KGHSH and CDR2 is LQKENI. The CDR3 here is CASSPTTTGTISYNEQFF. CDR3 sequence (DNA): TGTGCCAGCTCACCGACAACTACAGGGACAATCTCCTACAATGAGCAGTTCTTC.

CDR3 sequence (DNA): TGCGCCAGCAGCCACGACGGGACAGGGGGCAGTACAGATACGCAGTATTTT. The encoded protein is CASSHDGTGGSTDTQYF. The chain uses TRBV4-3 and TRBJ2-3; TRBD1 aligns across 12 bases. From germline, CDR1 is LGHNA and CDR2 YSLEER. CDR3 length: 17 amino acids. Unmatched junction bases numbered 7, after V lost 3 bases and J lost 3 bases.

CDR3: CASSPSDRAGGYTF. CDR3 DNA: TGTGCCAGCAGCCCCTCGGACAGGGCCGGTGGCTACACCTTC. This chain links TRBV7-8 with TRBJ1-2; TRBD1 matches at 8 bases. The CDR3 is made up of 14 amino acids. V was pared by 5 bases and J by 7 bases, with 9 bases of the junction left unmatched. Germline V gene data show CDR1 as SGHVS and CDR2 as FQNEAQ.

In DNA, the CDR3 is TGCGCCAGCAACAAGGTAAAAATGAACACTGAAGCTTTCTTT. Its protein product is CASNKVKMNTEAFF. V gene TRBV5-1 combines with J gene TRBJ1-1; D is uncertain. The CDR3 extends over 14 amino acids. Trimming pared 6 bases from V and 0 bases from J, leaving 12 bases between. Germline CDR1 and CDR2: SGHRS and YFSETQ. The whole variable domain, remainder taken from reference TRBV5-1 and TRBJ1-1, is KAGVTQTPRYLIKTRGQQVTLSCSPISGHRSVSWYQQTPGQGLQFLFEYFSETQRNKGNFPGRFSGRQFSNSRSEMNVSTLELGDSALYLCASNKVKMNTEAFFGQGTRLTVV.

The rearrangement joins TRBV25-1 to TRBJ2-2; TRBD1 matches 8 bases. The CDR3 extends over 13 amino acids. V was clipped by 6 bases and J by 5 bases; unmatched bases: 2. Germline CDR1 and CDR2: MGHDK and SYGVNS. CDR3 region: CASSRTGTGELFF. Here the CDR3 DNA reads TGTGCCAGCAGCCGGACAGGGACCGGGGAGCTGTTTTTT.

This chain connects TRBV2 to TRBJ2-5; 10 bases match TRBD1. This CDR3 is 15 amino acids long. The J segment lost 5 bases and the V segment lost 6 bases, leaving 9 bases of the junction unmatched. CDR1 is SNHLY and CDR2 is FYNNEI in the germline V gene. The CDR3 DNA follows: TGTGCCAGCAGGGCCGGGACAGGGGAAATTGAGACCCAGTACTTC. It is translated as CASRAGTGEIETQYF.

The V gene is TRBV9, the J gene TRBJ1-1; 11 bases match TRBD1. CDR3 length equals 13 residues. V shed 4 bases, J shed 6 bases, and the junction held 2 bases outside the gene matches. Germline V gene data show CDR1 as SGDLS and CDR2 as YYNGEE. CDR3 sequence: CASSMGQGAEAFF. The DNA of the CDR3 is TGTGCCAGCAGCATGGGACAGGGGGCTGAAGCTTTCTTT. The whole variable domain, filled in from reference TRBV9 and TRBJ1-1, reads DSGVTQTPKHLITATGQRVTLRCSPRSGDLSVYWYQQSLDQGLQFLIQYYNGEERAKGNILERFSAQQFPDLHSELNLSSLELGDSALYFCASSMGQGAEAFFGQGTRLTVV.

The chain employs TRBV6-5 and TRBJ2-7; 10 nucleotides match TRBD1. The germline gives CDR1 MNHEY, CDR2 SVGAGI. J was trimmed by 4 bases and V by 10 bases; bases with no gene match: 10. The CDR3 covers 14 residues. CDR3 DNA: TGTGCCACCTCCCCCGGGACAGGGGTGTACGAGCAGTACTTC. It yields the protein CATSPGTGVYEQYF.

This clone was seen more than once but under ten times. The chain uses TRBV2 and TRBJ1-1; TRBD1 matches 7 bases. The V and J ends lost 6 bases and 1 base, in that order; junction bases with no gene match: 14. There are 17 residues in the CDR3. Germline V lookup: CDR1 SNHLY, CDR2 FYNNEI. DNA of the CDR3: TGTGCCAGCAGACTTCTTATTTCCGGGACAGAGAACACTGAAGCTTTCTTT. The encoded protein is CASRLLISGTENTEAFF.

Written as DNA, the CDR3 is TGTGCCATCAGTGTGACAGCCAATCAGCCCCAGCATTTT. The encoded protein is CAISVTANQPQHF. The genes are TRBV10-3 and TRBJ1-5, with D possibly matching TRBD1 (5 bases). Deletions cut 4 bases from V and 3 bases from J, with 7 bases between. Germline CDR1 ENHRY, CDR2 SYGVKD. There are 13 residues in the CDR3.

The V gene is TRBV5-1, the J gene TRBJ2-5; no reliable D call. The CDR3 length is 20 residues. Per germline, CDR1 SGHRS and CDR2 YFSETQ. Trimming shortened V by 0 bases and J by 0 bases, and 24 bases separated the two germline ends. In nucleotides, the CDR3 is TGCGCCAGCAGCTTGGGGTACTCCTTCGTAGGGTCTACGTACCAAGAGACCCAGTACTTC. This encodes CASSLGYSFVGSTYQETQYF.

The CDR3 protein is CASLPKWTSGKGEQYF. The CDR3 region has the DNA TGTGCCAGCCTACCTAAATGGACTAGCGGGAAGGGCGAGCAGTACTTC. V gene TRBV27 combines with J gene TRBJ2-7; 12 bases map to TRBD2. V lost 8 bases and J lost 6; bases outside the gene matches: 14. Germline lookup yields CDR1 MNHEY and CDR2 SMNVEV (reference sequence). The CDR3 has 16 amino acids.

About this clone: Germline is not matched at one junction end, which may reflect a read error. This chain connects TRBV5-1 to TRBJ1-4; D is unresolved. This CDR3 has 15 residues. Germline loops: CDR1 SGHRS, CDR2 YFSETQ. CDR3 nucleotides: TGCGTCAGCAGCTTGGCTCCGGGCCCTGGTGAAAAACTGTTTTTT. Translating it yields CVSSLAPGPGEKLFF. Combining the CDR3 with reference TRBV5-1 and TRBJ1-4 gives the whole variable domain KAGVTQTPRYLIKTRGQQVTLSCSPISGHRSVSWYQQTPGQGLQFLFEYFSETQRNKGNFPGRFSGRQFSNSRSEMNVSTLELGDSALYLCVSSLAPGPGEKLFFGSGTQLSVL.

The rearrangement links TRBV5-8 to TRBJ2-2; D unclear. Germline CDR1 reads SGHTS; CDR2 reads YDEGEE. This CDR3 comprises 14 residues. Trimming cost V 0 bases and J 4 bases, with 7 bases left between them. CDR3 loop: CASSLGRVTGELFF. The CDR3 coding sequence is TGTGCCAGCAGCTTGGGTCGGGTCACCGGGGAGCTGTTTTTT.

J is TRBJ2-3 and V is TRBV19; the D gene could be TRBD1 or TRBD2 (5 bases each). Germline V CDR1 and CDR2: LNHDA, SQIVND (reference sequence). The CDR3 totals 15 residues. The V end was cut by 6 bases, the J end by 2 bases, with 15 bases between. The CDR3 protein is CASRPGPDFTDTQYF. CDR3 sequence (DNA): TGTGCCAGTAGACCGGGACCCGACTTCACAGATACGCAGTATTTT.

This rearrangement joins TRBV6-5 to TRBJ2-1, with unresolved D. V gave up 5 bases and J gave up 6 bases, with 8 bases separating them. CDR3 length: 12 residues. CDR1 MNHEY and CDR2 SVGAGI come from the germline V gene. The CDR3 here is CASSHGSNEQFF. CDR3 DNA sequence: TGTGCCAGCAGTCACGGGTCCAATGAGCAGTTCTTC.

Note on this clone: This probably arose from a read error, given a far larger clone one base away. The V and J genes are TRBV6-6 and TRBJ1-2; D is perhaps TRBD1 (6 bases). The V gene's germline CDR1 is MNHNY and CDR2 SVGAGI (reference sequence). The CDR3 covers 12 residues. V was pared by 6 bases and J by 2 bases, with 7 bases between. The CDR3 reads CASRTGNYGYTF. The CDR3 coding sequence is TGTGCCAGCAGAACAGGGAACTATGGCTACACCTTC.

This clone has more than one count but fewer than ten. The V and J genes are TRBV10-1 and TRBJ2-6; D possibly matches TRBD1 or TRBD2 (5 bases each). Trimming took 8 bases from V and 2 from J, leaving 16 bases between them. This CDR3 has 16 amino acids. CDR1 and CDR2 (germline): WNHNN, SYGVQD (reference sequence). The CDR3, as DNA: TGCGCCAGCTCAAACCGGGACCCGACTGGGGCCAACGTCCTGACTTTC. The encoded protein is CASSNRDPTGANVLTF.

J is TRBJ1-5 and V is TRBV7-8; D gene uncertain. Germline CDR1 reads SGHVS; CDR2 reads FQNEAQ. The CDR3 is 15 residues long. Trimming took off 1 base at V and 0 bases at J, with 7 bases between the two ends. The DNA of the CDR3 is TGTGCCAGCAGCTTAGATGGTCTTAGCAATCAGCCCCAGCATTTT. Translation gives CASSLDGLSNQPQHF.